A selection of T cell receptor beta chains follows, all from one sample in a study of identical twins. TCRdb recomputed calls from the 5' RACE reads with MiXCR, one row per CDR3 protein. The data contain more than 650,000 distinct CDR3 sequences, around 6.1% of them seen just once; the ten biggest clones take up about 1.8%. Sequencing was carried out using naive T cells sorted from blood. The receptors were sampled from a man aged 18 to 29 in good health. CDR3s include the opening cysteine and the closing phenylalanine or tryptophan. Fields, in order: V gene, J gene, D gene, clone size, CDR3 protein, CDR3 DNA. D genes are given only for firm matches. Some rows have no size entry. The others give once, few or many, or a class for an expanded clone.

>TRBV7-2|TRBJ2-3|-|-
CASRQAPGAATDTQYF
TGTGCCAGCAGACAAGCCCCAGGGGCGGCCACAGATACGCAGTATTTT
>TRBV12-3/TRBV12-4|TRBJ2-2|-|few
CASTSGGLTGELFF
TGTGCCAGCACCTCCGGGGGGCTCACCGGAGAGCTGTTTTTT
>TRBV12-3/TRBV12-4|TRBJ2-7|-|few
CASSWRGLGEQYF
TGTGCCAGCAGTTGGAGAGGGCTAGGCGAGCAGTACTTC
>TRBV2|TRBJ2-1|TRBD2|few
CASSGLAGNYEQFF
TGTGCCAGCAGTGGCCTAGCGGGAAATTATGAGCAGTTCTTC
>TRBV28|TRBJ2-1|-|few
CASSFLGTQSRNEQFF
TGTGCCAGCAGTTTTTTGGGGACCCAAAGTCGCAATGAGCAGTTCTTC
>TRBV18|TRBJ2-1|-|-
CASSPDRRRNNEQFF
TGTGCCAGCTCACCAGACAGACGTCGGAACAATGAGCAGTTCTTC
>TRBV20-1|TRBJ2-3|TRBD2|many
CSAMSAGTSGRAAPDTQYF
TGCAGTGCTATGTCCGCGGGGACTAGCGGGAGGGCCGCACCAGATACGCAGTATTTT
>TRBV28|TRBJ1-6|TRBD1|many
CASSTEGQGRSSPLHF
TGTGCCAGCAGTACCGAGGGACAGGGAAGGAGTTCACCCCTCCACTTT
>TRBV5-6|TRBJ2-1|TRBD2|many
CASSLAAGTRAQNEQFF
TGTGCCAGCAGCTTGGCCGCTGGGACTAGAGCGCAAAATGAGCAGTTCTTC
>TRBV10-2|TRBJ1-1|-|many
CASTTLQGRAEAFF
TGCGCCAGCACTACACTCCAGGGTCGGGCTGAAGCTTTCTTT